This T cell receptor beta chain derives from a study of post-analysis software for immune sequencing data. The study, taken as a whole, reports: Among roughly 5 TRBV segments more frequent in patients than controls were TRBV5-6, TRBV5-1 and TRBV20-1.

There are a few counts of this clonotype. Its target is not known. The V gene's germline CDR1 is SGHVS and CDR2 FQNEAQ. The ends lost 5 bases at V and 4 bases at J; junction bases unmatched: 9. This CDR3 has 15 amino acids. The library was made from cDNA and included unique molecular identifiers. TCRdb itself ran the PCR reads through MiXCR, one entry per CDR3 protein. The profile shows hundreds of thousands of distinct CDR3 sequences, roughly three fifths of them singletons. The J gene is TRBJ2-7, the V gene TRBV7-8; 9 bases align to TRBD1. The receptor was isolated from a girl aged 2-10 years with multiple sclerosis. The sample taken for sequencing was blood. The CDR3: CASSITGTGTYEQYF. The CDR3 DNA is TGTGCCAGCAGCATTACCGGGACAGGGACGTACGAGCAGTACTTC.